The 3 T cell receptor beta chains below come from one sample, sequenced in a study of PD-1 blockade in classical Hodgkin lymphoma. Time point denoted: cycle 4 day 1 (C4D1), after six to seven weeks of nivolumab. After autologous stem cell transplantation all patients relapsed, and prior brentuximab vedotin exposure differed between cohorts. Assay used: immunoSEQ multiplex PCR; TCRdb lists only in-frame clones, some missing. The data hold about 33,000 clones, with 72% observed a single time. Sequencing used peripheral blood mononuclear cells (PBMCs), obtained before the fourth cycle of nivolumab. The receptors come from a human donor with classical Hodgkin lymphoma.

In its sample, this clone was seen once. The chain recombines TRBV7-9 with TRBJ2-2; either TRBD1 or TRBD2 may supply D (7 bases each). V dropped 5 bases and J dropped 3 bases, with 19 bases sitting between them. Germline V lookup: CDR1 SEHNR, CDR2 FQNEAQ (reference sequence). The CDR3 covers 17 residues. The CDR3, as DNA: TGTGCCAGCAGCACCCCGAGCGGGACAGTACACACCGGGGAGCTGTTTTTT. Amino acids: CASSTPSGTVHTGELFF.

The CDR3 coding sequence is TGTGCCAGCAGCGTAAGCGGGGGGGAATACGAGCAGTACTTC. Translated, it gives CASSVSGGEYEQYF. The chain combines TRBV9 with TRBJ2-7, with TRBD2 matching over 10 bases. The germline V gene encodes CDR1 SGDLS and CDR2 YYNGEE. V was clipped by 1 base and J by 4 bases; unmatched bases: 2. The CDR3 has 14 amino acids.

The chain couples TRBV27 to TRBJ2-3, with D possibly being TRBD1 (5 bases). Germline V CDR1 and CDR2: MNHEY, SMNVEV (reference sequence). The CDR3 is made up of 16 amino acids. The germline V and J ends were trimmed by 3 bases and 6 bases, with 19 bases remaining between them. This CDR3 reads CASSFTQGNPWDTQYF. As DNA, the CDR3 is TGTGCCAGCAGTTTTACGCAGGGAAATCCATGGGATACGCAGTATTTT.